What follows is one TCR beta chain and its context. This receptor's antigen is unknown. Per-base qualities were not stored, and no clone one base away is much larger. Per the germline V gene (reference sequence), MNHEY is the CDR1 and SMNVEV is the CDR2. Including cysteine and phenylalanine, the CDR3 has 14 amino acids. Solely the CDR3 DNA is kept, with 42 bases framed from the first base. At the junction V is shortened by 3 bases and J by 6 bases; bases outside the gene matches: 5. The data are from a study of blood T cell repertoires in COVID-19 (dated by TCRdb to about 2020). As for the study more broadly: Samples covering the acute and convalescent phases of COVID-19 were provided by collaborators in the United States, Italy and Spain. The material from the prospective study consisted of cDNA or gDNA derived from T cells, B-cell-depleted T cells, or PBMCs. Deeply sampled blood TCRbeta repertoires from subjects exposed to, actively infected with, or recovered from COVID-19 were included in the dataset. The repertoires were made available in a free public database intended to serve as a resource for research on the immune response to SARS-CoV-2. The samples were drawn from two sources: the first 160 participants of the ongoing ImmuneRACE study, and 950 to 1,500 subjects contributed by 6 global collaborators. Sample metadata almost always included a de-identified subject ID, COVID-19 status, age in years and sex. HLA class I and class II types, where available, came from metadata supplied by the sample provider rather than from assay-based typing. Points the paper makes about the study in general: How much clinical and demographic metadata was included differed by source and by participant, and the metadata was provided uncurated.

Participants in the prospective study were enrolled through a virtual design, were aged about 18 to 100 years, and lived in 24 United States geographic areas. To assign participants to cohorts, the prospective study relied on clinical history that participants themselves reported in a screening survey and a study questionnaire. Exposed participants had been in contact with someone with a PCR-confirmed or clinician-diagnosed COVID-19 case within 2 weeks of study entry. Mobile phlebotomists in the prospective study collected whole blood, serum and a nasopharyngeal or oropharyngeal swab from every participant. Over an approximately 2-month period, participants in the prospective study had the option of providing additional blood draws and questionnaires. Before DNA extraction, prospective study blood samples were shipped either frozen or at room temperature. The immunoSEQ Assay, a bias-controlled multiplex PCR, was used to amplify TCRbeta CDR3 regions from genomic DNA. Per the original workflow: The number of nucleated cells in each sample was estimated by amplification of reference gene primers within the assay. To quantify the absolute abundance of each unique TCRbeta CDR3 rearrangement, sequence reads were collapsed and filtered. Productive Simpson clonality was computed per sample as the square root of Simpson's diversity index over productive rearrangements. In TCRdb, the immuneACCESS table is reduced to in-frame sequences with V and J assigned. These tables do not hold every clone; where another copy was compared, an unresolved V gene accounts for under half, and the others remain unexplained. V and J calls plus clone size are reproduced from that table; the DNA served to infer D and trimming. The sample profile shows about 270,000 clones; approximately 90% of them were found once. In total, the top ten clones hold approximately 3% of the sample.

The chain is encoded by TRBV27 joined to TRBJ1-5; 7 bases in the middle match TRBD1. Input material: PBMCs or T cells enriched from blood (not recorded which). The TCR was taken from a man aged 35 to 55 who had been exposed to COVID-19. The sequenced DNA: TGTGCCAGCAGTTTGAAGAGGGGGCCTCAGCCCCAGCATTTT. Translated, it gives CASSLKRGPQPQHF.